This T cell receptor beta chain was recovered during a study of T cell repertoires in ileal Crohn's disease. Across the study: Thiopurines (under 12) or anti-TNF agents (around 19) were given postoperatively to about half. Study conclusions and caveats: Endoscopic recurrence occurred in every patient whose clonality exceeded 26.8%. Clonal expansions were more frequent in active smokers than non-smokers at surgery.

A few counts support this clone. Its antigen remains unidentified. TCRB immunosequencing input was roughly 490 nanograms of biopsy DNA per sample. Assay used: immunoSEQ multiplex PCR; TCRdb lists only in-frame clones, some missing. The sample has around 15,000 clones, 93% seen once. What was sequenced was ileal tissue. The origin of this receptor is an adult with Crohn's disease.

The CDR3 sequence: CASSSAQGRGYTF. The CDR3 DNA follows: TGTGCCAGCAGCTCAGCCCAGGGAAGAGGCTACACCTTC. The chain recombines TRBV7-8 with TRBJ1-2; D is possibly TRBD1 (5 bases). The CDR3 totals 13 residues. The V end lost 4 bases, the J end lost 8 bases, and 14 bases lay between the germline ends. Germline V CDR1 and CDR2: SGHVS, FQNEAQ.